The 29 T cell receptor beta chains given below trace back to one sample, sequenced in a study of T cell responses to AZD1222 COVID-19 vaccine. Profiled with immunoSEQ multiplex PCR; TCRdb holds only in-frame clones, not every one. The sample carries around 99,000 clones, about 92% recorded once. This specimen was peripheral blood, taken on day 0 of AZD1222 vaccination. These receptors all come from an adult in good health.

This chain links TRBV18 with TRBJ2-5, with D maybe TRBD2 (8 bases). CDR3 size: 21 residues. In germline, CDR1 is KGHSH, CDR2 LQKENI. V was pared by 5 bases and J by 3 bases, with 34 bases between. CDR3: CASSAVVWDSGSSDVEETQYF. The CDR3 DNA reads TGTGCCAGCTCAGCCGTCGTTTGGGACAGCGGGAGTTCGGATGTGGAAGAGACCCAGTACTTC.

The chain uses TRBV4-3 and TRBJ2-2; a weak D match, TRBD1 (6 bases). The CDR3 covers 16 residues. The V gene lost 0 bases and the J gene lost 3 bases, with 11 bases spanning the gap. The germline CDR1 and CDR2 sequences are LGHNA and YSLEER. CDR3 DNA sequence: TGCGCCAGCAGCCAAGAATGGCAGGGGCACACCGGGGAGCTGTTTTTT. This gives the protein CASSQEWQGHTGELFF.

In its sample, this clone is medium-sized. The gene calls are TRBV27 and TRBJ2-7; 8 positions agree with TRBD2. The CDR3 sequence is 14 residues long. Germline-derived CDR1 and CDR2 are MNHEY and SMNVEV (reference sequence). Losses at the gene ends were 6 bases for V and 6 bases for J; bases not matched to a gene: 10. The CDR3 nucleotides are TGTGCCAGCAGGGCCGGGGGGGCTTTATCCGAGCAGTACTTC. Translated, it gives CASRAGGALSEQYF.

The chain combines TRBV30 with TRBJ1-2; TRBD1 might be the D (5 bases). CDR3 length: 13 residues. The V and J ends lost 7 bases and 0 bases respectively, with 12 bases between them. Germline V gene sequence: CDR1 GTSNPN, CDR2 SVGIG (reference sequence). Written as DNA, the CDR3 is TGTGCCTTCCGAAGGGGCTCTAACTATGGCTACACCTTC. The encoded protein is CAFRRGSNYGYTF. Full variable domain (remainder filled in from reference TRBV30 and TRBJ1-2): SQTIHQWPATLVQPVGSPLSLECTVEGTSNPNLYWYRQAAGRGLQLLFYSVGIGQISSEVPQNLSASRPQDRQFILSSKKLLLSDSGFYLCAFRRGSNYGYTFGSGTRLTVV.

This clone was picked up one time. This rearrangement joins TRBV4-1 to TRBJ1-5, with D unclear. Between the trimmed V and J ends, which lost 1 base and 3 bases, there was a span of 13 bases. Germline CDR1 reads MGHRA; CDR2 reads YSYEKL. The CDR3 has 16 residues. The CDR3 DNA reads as TGCGCCAGCAGCCAAGGGGTCGATTTTCCCAATCAGCCCCAGCATTTT. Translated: CASSQGVDFPNQPQHF.

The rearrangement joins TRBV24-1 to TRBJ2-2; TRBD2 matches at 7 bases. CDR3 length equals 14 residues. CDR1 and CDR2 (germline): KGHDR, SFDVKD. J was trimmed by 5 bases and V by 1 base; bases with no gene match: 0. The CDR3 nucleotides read TGTGCCACCAGTGATTTAGCGGGGACCGGGGAGCTGTTTTTT. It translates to CATSDLAGTGELFF.

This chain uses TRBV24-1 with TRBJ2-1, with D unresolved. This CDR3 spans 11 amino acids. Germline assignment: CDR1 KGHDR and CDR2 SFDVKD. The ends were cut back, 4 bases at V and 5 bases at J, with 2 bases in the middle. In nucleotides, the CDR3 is TGTGCCACCAGTGACCACAATGAGCAGTTCTTC. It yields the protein CATSDHNEQFF.

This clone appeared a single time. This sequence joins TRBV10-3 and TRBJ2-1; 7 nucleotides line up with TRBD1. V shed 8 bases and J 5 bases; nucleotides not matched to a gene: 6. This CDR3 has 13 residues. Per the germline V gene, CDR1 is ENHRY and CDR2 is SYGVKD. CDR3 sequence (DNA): TGTGCCATCCTGGGGACAGCCAACAATGAGCAGTTCTTC. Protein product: CAILGTANNEQFF.

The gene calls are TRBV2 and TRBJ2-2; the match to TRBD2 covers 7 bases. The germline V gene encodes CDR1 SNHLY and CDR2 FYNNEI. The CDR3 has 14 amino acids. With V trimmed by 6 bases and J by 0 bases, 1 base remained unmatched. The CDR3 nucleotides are TGTGCCAGCAGGGGACTACCGAACACCGGGGAGCTGTTTTTT. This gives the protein CASRGLPNTGELFF.

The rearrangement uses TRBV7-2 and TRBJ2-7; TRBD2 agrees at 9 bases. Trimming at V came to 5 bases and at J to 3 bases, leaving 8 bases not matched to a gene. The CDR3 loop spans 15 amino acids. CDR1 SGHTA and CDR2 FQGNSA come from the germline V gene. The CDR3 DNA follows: TGTGCCAGCAGCACCGTAGCGGGAGTAAGCTACGAGCAGTACTTC. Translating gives CASSTVAGVSYEQYF.

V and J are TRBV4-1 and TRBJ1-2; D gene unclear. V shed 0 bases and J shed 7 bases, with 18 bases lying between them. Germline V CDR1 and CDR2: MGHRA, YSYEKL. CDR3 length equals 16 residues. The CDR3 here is CASSQEAFRGSGGYTF. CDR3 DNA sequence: TGCGCCAGCAGCCAAGAAGCTTTTAGAGGGTCTGGTGGCTACACCTTC.

The CDR3 DNA follows: TGTGCCAGCAGCCAGGCGCGGTACAATGAGCAGTTCTTC. Translated: CASSQARYNEQFF. This chain joins TRBV5-4 and TRBJ2-1, with D hard to call. Germline values: CDR1 SGHNT, CDR2 YYREEE (reference sequence). Between the trimmed V and J ends, which lost 4 bases and 4 bases, there was a span of 9 bases. The CDR3 extends over 13 amino acids.

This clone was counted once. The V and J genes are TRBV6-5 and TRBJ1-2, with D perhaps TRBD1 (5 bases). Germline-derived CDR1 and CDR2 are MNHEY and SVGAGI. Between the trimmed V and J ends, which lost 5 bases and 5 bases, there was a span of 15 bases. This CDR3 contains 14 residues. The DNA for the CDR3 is TGTGCCAGCAGTCCGACAGTTGCGACATATGGCTACACCTTC. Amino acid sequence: CASSPTVATYGYTF.

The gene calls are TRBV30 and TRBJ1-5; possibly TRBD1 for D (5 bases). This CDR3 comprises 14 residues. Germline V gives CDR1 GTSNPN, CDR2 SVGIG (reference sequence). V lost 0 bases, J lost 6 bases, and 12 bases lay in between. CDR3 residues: CAWSVLGASQPQHF. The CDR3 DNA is TGTGCCTGGAGTGTACTCGGGGCAAGTCAGCCCCAGCATTTT.

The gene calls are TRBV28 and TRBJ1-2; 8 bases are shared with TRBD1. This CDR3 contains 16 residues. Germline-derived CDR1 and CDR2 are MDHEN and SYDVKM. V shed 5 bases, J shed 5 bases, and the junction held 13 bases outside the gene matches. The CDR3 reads CASSTSYGQGGYGYTF. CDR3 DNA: TGTGCCAGCAGTACCTCCTACGGACAGGGAGGGTATGGCTACACCTTC.

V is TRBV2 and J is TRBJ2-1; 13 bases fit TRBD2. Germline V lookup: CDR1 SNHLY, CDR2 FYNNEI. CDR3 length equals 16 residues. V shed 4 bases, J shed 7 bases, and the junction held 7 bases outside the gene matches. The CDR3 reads CASSASGLAGVNEQFF. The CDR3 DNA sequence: TGTGCCAGCAGTGCATCCGGACTAGCGGGAGTAAATGAGCAGTTCTTC.

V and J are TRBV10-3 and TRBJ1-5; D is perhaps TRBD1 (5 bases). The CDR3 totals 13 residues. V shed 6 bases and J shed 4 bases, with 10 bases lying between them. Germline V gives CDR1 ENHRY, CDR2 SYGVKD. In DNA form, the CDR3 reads TGTGCCATCAGGGGTGGGACGAATCAGCCCCAGCATTTT. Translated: CAIRGGTNQPQHF.

CDR3 amino acids: CASSQDELAGGPYNEQFF. CDR3 nucleotides: TGCGCCAGCAGCCAAGACGAACTAGCGGGAGGGCCCTACAATGAGCAGTTCTTC. The V call is TRBV4-3, the J call TRBJ2-1; 13 bases line up with TRBD2. The length of the CDR3 is 18 residues. CDR1 and CDR2 from the germline V gene are LGHNA and YSLEER. The ends lost 0 bases at V and 2 bases at J; junction bases unmatched: 4.

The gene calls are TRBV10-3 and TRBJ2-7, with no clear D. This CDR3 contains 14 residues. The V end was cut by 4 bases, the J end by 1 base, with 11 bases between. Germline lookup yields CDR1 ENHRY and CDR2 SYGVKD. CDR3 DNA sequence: TGTGCCATCAGTGTGGTAGACTGGTCCTACGAGCAGTACTTC. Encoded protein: CAISVVDWSYEQYF.

CDR3 in amino acids: CASSQDSAGPLNSPLHF. The CDR3 DNA reads TGCGCCAGCAGCCAAGATAGCGCGGGCCCGCTTAATTCACCCCTCCACTTT. The gene calls are TRBV4-3 and TRBJ1-6; D is unresolved. Germline CDR1 LGHNA, CDR2 YSLEER. The CDR3 is 17 residues long. Trimming took 0 bases from V and 6 from J, leaving 15 bases between them.

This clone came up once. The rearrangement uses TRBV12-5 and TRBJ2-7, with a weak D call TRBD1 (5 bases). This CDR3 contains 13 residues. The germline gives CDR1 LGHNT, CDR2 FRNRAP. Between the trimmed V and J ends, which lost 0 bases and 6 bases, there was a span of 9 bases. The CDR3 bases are TGTGCTAGTGGTTTGGTACCAGGGCTCGAGCAGTACTTC. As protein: CASGLVPGLEQYF. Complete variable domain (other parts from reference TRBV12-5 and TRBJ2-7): DARVTQTPRHKVTEMGQEVTMRCQPILGHNTVFWYRQTMMQGLELLAYFRNRAPLDDSGMPKDRFSAEMPDATLATLKIQPSEPRDSAVYFCASGLVPGLEQYFGPGTRLTVT.

The CDR3 nucleotides read TGCAGCGTGAGGGGGGGCACGAACACCGGGGAGCTGTTTTTT. The encoded protein is CSVRGGTNTGELFF. The V gene is TRBV29-1, the J gene TRBJ2-2, with a weak D call TRBD2 (7 bases). Germline-derived CDR1 and CDR2 are SQVTM and ANQGSEA. This CDR3 spans 14 amino acids. Trimming stripped 6 bases from V and 0 bases from J, with 11 bases between.

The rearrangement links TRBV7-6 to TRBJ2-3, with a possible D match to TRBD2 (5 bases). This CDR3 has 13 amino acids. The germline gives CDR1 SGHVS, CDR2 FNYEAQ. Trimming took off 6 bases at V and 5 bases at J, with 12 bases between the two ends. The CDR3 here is CASSNGVQDTQYF. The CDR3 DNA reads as TGTGCCAGCAGTAACGGGGTTCAAGATACGCAGTATTTT.

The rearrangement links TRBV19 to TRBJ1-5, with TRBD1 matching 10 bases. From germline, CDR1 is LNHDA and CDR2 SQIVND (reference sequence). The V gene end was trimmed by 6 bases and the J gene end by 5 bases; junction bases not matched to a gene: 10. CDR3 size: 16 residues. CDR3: CASRPSGTGVHQPQHF. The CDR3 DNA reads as TGTGCCAGTAGACCCTCCGGGACAGGGGTTCATCAGCCCCAGCATTTT.

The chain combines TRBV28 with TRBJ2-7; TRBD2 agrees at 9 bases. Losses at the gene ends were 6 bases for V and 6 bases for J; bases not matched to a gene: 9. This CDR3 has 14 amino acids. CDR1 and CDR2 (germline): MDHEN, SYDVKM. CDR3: CASRTGTSLREQYF. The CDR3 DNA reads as TGTGCCAGCAGAACCGGGACTAGCCTTCGCGAGCAGTACTTC.

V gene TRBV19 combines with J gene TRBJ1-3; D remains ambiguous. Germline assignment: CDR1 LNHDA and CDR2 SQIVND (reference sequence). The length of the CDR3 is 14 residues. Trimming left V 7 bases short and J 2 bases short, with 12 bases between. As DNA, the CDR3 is TGTGCCAGTATCCGCGTTGGAACTGGAAACACCATATATTTT. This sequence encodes CASIRVGTGNTIYF. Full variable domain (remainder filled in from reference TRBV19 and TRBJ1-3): DGGITQSPKYLFRKEGQNVTLSCEQNLNHDAMYWYRQDPGQGLRLIYYSQIVNDFQKGDIAEGYSVSREKKESFPLTVTSAQKNPTAFYLCASIRVGTGNTIYFGEGSWLTVV.

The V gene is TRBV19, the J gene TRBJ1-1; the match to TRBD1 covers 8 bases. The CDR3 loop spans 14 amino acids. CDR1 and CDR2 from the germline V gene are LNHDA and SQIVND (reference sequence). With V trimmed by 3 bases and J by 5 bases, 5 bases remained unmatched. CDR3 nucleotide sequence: TGTGCCAGTAGTATTTACAGGGGGATTACTGAAGCTTTCTTT. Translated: CASSIYRGITEAFF. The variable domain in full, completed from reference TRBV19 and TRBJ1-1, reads DGGITQSPKYLFRKEGQNVTLSCEQNLNHDAMYWYRQDPGQGLRLIYYSQIVNDFQKGDIAEGYSVSREKKESFPLTVTSAQKNPTAFYLCASSIYRGITEAFFGQGTRLTVV.

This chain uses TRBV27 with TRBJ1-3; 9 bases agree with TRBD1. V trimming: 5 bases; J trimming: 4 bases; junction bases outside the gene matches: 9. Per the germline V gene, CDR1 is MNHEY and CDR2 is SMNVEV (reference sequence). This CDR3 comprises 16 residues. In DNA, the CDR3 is TGTGCCAGCAGTCCCCGGGACAGGGTTTTCGGAAACACCATATATTTT. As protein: CASSPRDRVFGNTIYF.

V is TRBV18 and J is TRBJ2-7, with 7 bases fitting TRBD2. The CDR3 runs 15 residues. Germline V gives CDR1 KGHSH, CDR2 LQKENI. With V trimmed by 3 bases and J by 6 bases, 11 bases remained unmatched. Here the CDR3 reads CASSPFKGRVREQYF. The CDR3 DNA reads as TGTGCCAGCTCACCCTTTAAGGGGAGGGTGCGCGAGCAGTACTTC.